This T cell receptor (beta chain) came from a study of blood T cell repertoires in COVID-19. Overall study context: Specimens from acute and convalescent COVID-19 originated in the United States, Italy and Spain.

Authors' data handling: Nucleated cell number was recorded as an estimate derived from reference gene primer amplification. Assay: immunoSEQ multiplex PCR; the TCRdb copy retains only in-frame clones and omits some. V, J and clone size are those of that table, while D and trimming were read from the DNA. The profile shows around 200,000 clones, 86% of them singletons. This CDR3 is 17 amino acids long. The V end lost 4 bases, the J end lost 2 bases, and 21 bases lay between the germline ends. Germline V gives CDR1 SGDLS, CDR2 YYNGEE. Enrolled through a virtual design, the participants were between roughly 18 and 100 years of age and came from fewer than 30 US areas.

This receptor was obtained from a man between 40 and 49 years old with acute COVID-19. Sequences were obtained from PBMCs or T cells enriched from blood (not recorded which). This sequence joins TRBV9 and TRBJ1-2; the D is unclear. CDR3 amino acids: CASSLSLTRSRNYGYTF. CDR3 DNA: TGTGCCAGCAGCCTCAGCTTAACACGAAGCAGGAACTATGGCTACACCTTC.